The 14 T cell receptor beta chains presented below share a single source sample, sequenced in a study of human T cells and chemical hapten exposure. TCRdb re-called the RACE reads through MiXCR, storing one row per CDR3 protein. The sample shows roughly 360,000 distinct CDR3 sequences, roughly 4.8% of them seen only once. As for time point: patch test 1, 2 weeks after DPC sensitization. Treatment of the sample: therapeutic diphenylcyclopropenone sensitization with weekly scalp DPC. The sequencing used whole blood, collected in connection with sensitization to the hapten diphenylcyclopropenone (DPC). Every receptor here comes from a woman between 45 and 60 years old with alopecia areata. Some clones in this sample may be carry-over from other donors' samples.

This clonotype showed up many times. The chain joins TRBV20-1 to TRBJ1-6, with TRBD1 as a possible D gene (6 bases). CDR3 length equals 15 residues. Germline CDR1 reads DFQATT; CDR2 reads SNEGSKA (reference sequence). Trimming removed 6 bases at V and 5 bases at J, with 17 bases between. The CDR3 DNA reads as TGCAGTGCATCCACACAGGGAGTCCATAATTCACCCCTCCACTTT. Its translation is CSASTQGVHNSPLHF.

There are many counts of this clonotype. The chain has TRBV3-1 and TRBJ2-3; 9 positions match TRBD2. V gave up 1 base and J gave up 5 bases; unmatched junction bases: 4. Germline values: CDR1 LGHDT, CDR2 YNNKEL (reference sequence). The CDR3 runs to 15 residues. The CDR3 spells CASSQASGAGDTQYF. The CDR3 nucleotides are TGTGCCAGCAGCCAAGCTAGCGGGGCGGGAGATACGCAGTATTTT.

J is TRBJ2-1 and V is TRBV29-1; D might be TRBD2 (6 bases). Germline CDR1 is SQVTM and CDR2 is ANQGSEA. Trimming took off 6 bases at V and 4 bases at J, with 16 bases between the two ends. The CDR3 loop spans 14 amino acids. The CDR3 nucleotides read TGCAGCGTAAATCCGGGGACTTCGTACAATGAGCAGTTCTTC. Its protein is CSVNPGTSYNEQFF.

The table lists this clonotype with many counts. This rearrangement joins TRBV12-3 or TRBV12-4 to TRBJ1-2, with D possibly TRBD1 on 5 matching bases. V dropped 4 bases and J dropped 5 bases, with 14 bases sitting between them. This CDR3 is built from 14 residues. The CDR3 spells CASSSKGLGYGYTF. CDR3 coding DNA: TGTGCCAGCAGTTCTAAGGGGTTGGGTTATGGCTACACCTTC.

This clonotype has ten or more counts. The V and J genes are TRBV28 and TRBJ2-5; D perhaps matches TRBD2 (5 bases). CDR3 length: 15 amino acids. The germline V gene has CDR1 MDHEN and CDR2 SYDVKM. V was trimmed by 5 bases and J by 5 bases, leaving 18 bases between them. CDR3 in DNA: TGTGCCAGCAGTCTAACCCCCGGGGTTCTGGAGACCCAGTACTTC. This sequence encodes CASSLTPGVLETQYF.

This clonotype has just a few counts. The chain uses TRBV30 and TRBJ2-3; D is uncertain. Between the trimmed V and J ends, which lost 0 bases and 4 bases, there was a span of 5 bases. The CDR3 has 12 amino acids. Germline-derived CDR1 and CDR2 are GTSNPN and SVGIG (reference sequence). CDR3 nucleotides: TGTGCCTGGAGTGTTGGAGCAGATACGCAGTATTTT. As protein: CAWSVGADTQYF.

This clonotype has only a few counts. The chain links TRBV19 to TRBJ2-7; D may match TRBD1 or TRBD2 (6 bases each). Germline values: CDR1 LNHDA, CDR2 SQIVND (reference sequence). CDR3 length: 12 amino acids. Trimming removed 10 bases from V and 7 bases from J, with 17 bases in between. Here the CDR3 reads CATQGGSREQYF. DNA for the CDR3: TGTGCCACCCAAGGGGGGAGCAGGGAGCAGTACTTC.

The sample holds a few counts of this clonotype. The rearrangement links TRBV4-3 to TRBJ2-6; no definite D call. This CDR3 region has 15 residues. The V gene lost 4 bases and the J gene lost 2 bases, with 9 bases spanning the gap. CDR1 LGHNA and CDR2 YSLEER come from the germline V gene. The CDR3 spells CASSPRHAGANVLTF. For the CDR3, the DNA is TGCGCCAGCAGCCCGAGACATGCTGGGGCCAACGTCCTGACTTTC.

This clonotype was seen many times. The chain is built from TRBV6-5 and TRBJ1-5; the D is unclear. Germline V gives CDR1 MNHEY, CDR2 SVGAGI. CDR3 size: 14 residues. V was pared by 6 bases and J by 6 bases, with 15 bases between. The CDR3 is CASSLVGNGQPQHF. CDR3 in DNA: TGTGCCAGCAGCCTGGTGGGTAACGGTCAGCCCCAGCATTTT.

V gene TRBV18 combines with J gene TRBJ2-3; TRBD2 is a possible D gene (7 bases). The CDR3 has 15 residues. V was cut by 0 bases and J by 4 bases, with 11 bases left in between. Germline V CDR1 and CDR2: KGHSH, LQKENI. Here the CDR3 reads CASSPPGGGADTQYF. The CDR3 coding sequence is TGTGCCAGCTCACCACCGGGCGGGGGCGCAGATACGCAGTATTTT.

This clonotype turned up a few times. In nucleotides, the CDR3 is TGTGCCAGCAGCTGGAGGACATTGAACGAAAAACTGTTTTTT. Its translation: CASSWRTLNEKLFF. The rearrangement uses TRBV5-5 and TRBJ1-4, with D perhaps TRBD1 (5 bases). V dropped 3 bases and J dropped 8 bases, with 14 bases sitting between them. Per the germline V gene, CDR1 is SGHKS and CDR2 is YYEKEE (reference sequence). The CDR3 has 14 amino acids.

This clonotype was found many times. This sequence joins TRBV10-3 and TRBJ2-1; 14 bases map to TRBD2. Per the germline V gene, CDR1 is ENHRY and CDR2 is SYGVKD. The length of the CDR3 is 15 residues. V shed 4 bases and J 6 bases; nucleotides not matched to a gene: 2. For the CDR3, the DNA is TGTGCCATCAGTGGACTAGCGGGAGGGGGCAATGAGCAGTTCTTC. It specifies CAISGLAGGGNEQFF.

In this sample, this clonotype turned up many times. The rearrangement uses TRBV13 and TRBJ2-6; D unresolved. The CDR3 has 17 residues. The V and J ends lost 0 bases and 7 bases respectively, with 16 bases between them. The germline V gene encodes CDR1 PRHDT and CDR2 FYEKMQ (reference sequence). In nucleotides, the CDR3 is TGTGCCAGCAGCTTAGGCCATCTCGCGTACAGAGCCAACGTCCTGACTTTC. Translating it yields CASSLGHLAYRANVLTF. The entire variable domain, with the rest obtained from reference TRBV13 and TRBJ2-6, is as follows: AAGVIQSPRHLIKEKRETATLKCYPIPRHDTVYWYQQGPGQDPQFLISFYEKMQSDKGSIPDRFSAQQFSDYHSELNMSSLELGDSALYFCASSLGHLAYRANVLTFGAGSRLTVL.

In this sample, this clonotype turned up a few times. The chain links TRBV5-6 to TRBJ2-1; 7 bases are shared with TRBD1. Germline V gives CDR1 SGHDT, CDR2 YYEEEE. V gave up 4 bases and J gave up 4 bases; unmatched junction bases: 8. This CDR3 is 15 amino acids long. The CDR3 DNA reads as TGTGCCAGCAGCCAGACAGGGAGAGGGTACAATGAGCAGTTCTTC. Protein product: CASSQTGRGYNEQFF.